Below, 24 T cell receptor beta chains from the same sample are listed, as sequenced in a study of T cell responses to AZD1222 COVID-19 vaccine. The assay was immunoSEQ multiplex PCR, and TCRdb's table has in-frame clones only and misses some. The sample records 100,000 to 130,000 clones, about 92% being singletons. The sequencing here drew on peripheral blood, taken on day 0 of MenACWY control vaccination. The source is an adult in good health.

This chain connects TRBV7-2 to TRBJ2-2; 14 nucleotides align to TRBD2. The CDR3 contains 19 residues. Germline CDR1 SGHTA, CDR2 FQGNSA. After removal of 0 bases from V and 5 bases from J, the junction contained 8 bases not matched to a gene. CDR3 coding DNA: TGTGCCAGCAGCTTAGCGACTAGCGGGGGGGCCTATGAAACCGGGGAGCTGTTTTTT. Amino acid sequence: CASSLATSGGAYETGELFF.

The genes are TRBV6-2 or TRBV6-3 and TRBJ1-5; D is ambiguous. This CDR3 is 14 amino acids long. V lost 2 bases and J 3 bases, leaving 8 bases between the germline ends. From germline, CDR1 is MNHEY and CDR2 SVGEGT. The CDR3 DNA reads as TGTGCCAGCAGTTACAAAGGGAACAATCAGCCCCAGCATTTT. As protein: CASSYKGNNQPQHF.

V gene TRBV18 combines with J gene TRBJ1-1; TRBD1 is a possible D gene (5 bases). Germline CDR1 and CDR2: KGHSH and LQKENI. CDR3 length: 15 residues. Trimming took off 3 bases at V and 1 base at J, with 12 bases between the two ends. The CDR3 region is CASSPPGPTNTEAFF. Written as DNA, the CDR3 is TGTGCCAGCTCACCCCCGGGACCAACGAACACTGAAGCTTTCTTT.

The rearrangement links TRBV30 to TRBJ2-1; D is unclear. The V gene's germline CDR1 is GTSNPN and CDR2 SVGIG (reference sequence). The CDR3 is made up of 12 amino acids. The V gene lost 3 bases and the J gene lost 9 bases, with 12 bases spanning the gap. The CDR3 DNA follows: TGTGCCTGGAGGAGATCGCTCGGTGAGCAGTTCTTC. Encoded protein: CAWRRSLGEQFF.

This sequence joins TRBV4-2 and TRBJ2-7; D gene uncertain. Per germline, CDR1 LGHNA and CDR2 YNFKEQ. CDR3 length: 14 residues. V was trimmed by 4 bases and J by 0 bases, leaving 10 bases between them. The CDR3 here is CASSPPGSSYEQYF. In DNA, the CDR3 is TGTGCCAGCAGCCCCCCAGGCAGCTCCTACGAGCAGTACTTC.

This sequence joins TRBV7-2 and TRBJ1-3; no clear D gene. The germline V gene has CDR1 SGHTA and CDR2 FQGNSA. Deletions cut 1 base from V and 0 bases from J, with 4 bases between. The CDR3 has 14 residues. DNA of the CDR3: TGTGCCAGCAGCTTAGGGTACTCTGGAAACACCATATATTTT. Translated: CASSLGYSGNTIYF.

The table lists this clone with a count of one. V usage is TRBV7-9 and J usage is TRBJ1-2; D uncertain. Germline CDR1 is SEHNR and CDR2 is FQNEAQ (reference sequence). Trimming cost V 3 bases and J 6 bases, with 14 bases left between them. The CDR3 is made up of 14 amino acids. CDR3: CASSFRASSHGYTF. Here the CDR3 DNA reads TGTGCCAGCAGCTTCCGGGCCTCGTCGCATGGCTACACCTTC. Supplemented by reference TRBV7-9 and TRBJ1-2, the full variable domain reads DTGVSQNPRHKITKRGQNVTFRCDPISEHNRLYWYRQTLGQGPEFLTYFQNEAQLEKSRLLSDRFSAERPKGSFSTLEIQRTEQGDSAMYLCASSFRASSHGYTFGSGTRLTVV.

This sequence joins TRBV29-1 and TRBJ2-2, with 7 bases aligning to TRBD1. Germline CDR1 and CDR2: SQVTM and ANQGSEA. This CDR3 comprises 17 residues. Trimming took 7 bases from V and 5 from J; bases not matched to a gene: 19. CDR3 protein: CSGEQGRALGYTGELFF. The CDR3 region has the DNA TGCAGCGGGGAACAGGGGCGGGCATTGGGATATACCGGGGAGCTGTTTTTT.

The chain combines TRBV10-3 with TRBJ1-5, with D perhaps matching TRBD1 (5 bases). This CDR3 has 14 residues. Trimming took 6 bases from V and 5 from J, leaving 14 bases between them. Germline-derived CDR1 and CDR2 are ENHRY and SYGVKD. The CDR3 region has the DNA TGTGCCATCAGGCACGACAGTGAGGATCAGCCCCAGCATTTT. Protein: CAIRHDSEDQPQHF.

The chain carries TRBV12-5 and TRBJ1-3; D is unclear. Germline V CDR1 and CDR2: LGHNT, FRNRAP. The V and J ends lost 4 bases and 1 base respectively, with 23 bases between them. This CDR3 is 19 amino acids long. Written as DNA, the CDR3 is TGTGCTAGTGGTTCCAACACCCCCTCGGGTATCGGTTCTGGAAACACCATATATTTT. Protein sequence: CASGSNTPSGIGSGNTIYF.

CDR3 DNA sequence: TGCGCCAGCAGCGCCGGGGGATCAGAAGAGACCCAGTACTTC. This gives the protein CASSAGGSEETQYF. The V call is TRBV5-1, the J call TRBJ2-5, with D possibly TRBD2 on 6 matching bases. Germline-derived CDR1 and CDR2 are SGHRS and YFSETQ. V dropped 4 bases and J dropped 3 bases, with 13 bases sitting between them. This CDR3 is built from 14 residues.

Turning to this clone: In the same sample, other DNA sequences code for this CDR3. The chain uses TRBV12-3 or TRBV12-4 and TRBJ1-2; D is uncertain. V was trimmed by 1 base and J by 5 bases, leaving 5 bases between them. The CDR3 runs 12 residues. The CDR3 region has the DNA TGTGCCAGCAGTTTAGAGGGTTATGGCTACACCTTC. Translation gives CASSLEGYGYTF.

CDR3 nucleotides: TGTGCCAACATCTTGCGCCAGGCCTACGAGCAGTACTTC. This gives the protein CANILRQAYEQYF. The rearrangement joins TRBV6-5 to TRBJ2-7; D ambiguous. The germline V gene has CDR1 MNHEY and CDR2 SVGAGI. The CDR3 extends over 13 amino acids. V was clipped by 10 bases and J by 2 bases, with 15 bases between them.

The chain uses TRBV28 and TRBJ2-1; the match to TRBD2 covers 11 bases. In germline, CDR1 is MDHEN, CDR2 SYDVKM. The junction had 5 bases not matched to a gene; V was cut back by 7 bases and J by 6 bases. The length of the CDR3 is 14 residues. The DNA for the CDR3 is TGTGCCAGCACCCCTAGCGGGGGGTCCAATGAGCAGTTCTTC. It translates to CASTPSGGSNEQFF.

CDR3 protein: CASSLGGTDGYTF. Written as DNA, the CDR3 is TGTGCCAGCAGTCTCGGGGGGACGGATGGCTACACCTTC. This chain links TRBV25-1 with TRBJ1-2; D possibly corresponds to TRBD1 (5 bases). Per the germline V gene, CDR1 is MGHDK and CDR2 is SYGVNS. V was shortened by 5 bases and J by 6 bases, with 13 bases between the two germline ends. CDR3 length equals 13 residues.

This chain uses TRBV29-1 with TRBJ1-2; 8 nucleotides match TRBD1. Per germline, CDR1 SQVTM and CDR2 ANQGSEA. J was trimmed by 7 bases and V by 4 bases; bases with no gene match: 5. The CDR3 covers 12 residues. The DNA of the CDR3 is TGCAGCGTTGCAGACAGGGGAGGTGGCTACACCTTC. This translates into CSVADRGGGYTF.

The CDR3 reads CASSVTGTGSNEQYF. The CDR3 nucleotides are TGTGCCAGCAGCGTCACGGGGACAGGGTCTAACGAGCAGTACTTC. The V call is TRBV9, the J call TRBJ2-7, with 9 bases aligning to TRBD1. V shed 2 bases and J 5 bases; nucleotides not matched to a gene: 8. Germline V CDR1 and CDR2: SGDLS, YYNGEE. This CDR3 has 15 amino acids.

This chain connects TRBV6-2 or TRBV6-3 to TRBJ1-5, with D perhaps TRBD1 (5 bases). Germline V gives CDR1 MNHEY, CDR2 SVGEGT. Between the trimmed V and J ends, which lost 6 bases and 0 bases, there was a span of 15 bases. The CDR3 runs to 16 residues. This CDR3 reads CASSTGTVYSNQPQHF. Written as DNA, the CDR3 is TGTGCCAGCAGCACCGGGACGGTTTATAGCAATCAGCCCCAGCATTTT.

The J gene is TRBJ1-2, the V gene TRBV19; 8 nucleotides match TRBD1. The CDR3 is made up of 15 amino acids. Germline V gene lookup returns CDR1 LNHDA and CDR2 SQIVND (reference sequence). The trim removed 0 bases at V and 8 bases at J, leaving 8 bases unmatched. The CDR3: CASSIEGQGAWGYTF. The CDR3 region has the DNA TGTGCCAGTAGTATAGAGGGCCAGGGGGCCTGGGGCTACACCTTC.

This chain uses TRBV6-1 with TRBJ2-7; 10 bases fit TRBD1. Germline V lookup: CDR1 MNHNS, CDR2 SASEGT. The V and J ends lost 3 bases and 3 bases, in that order; junction bases with no gene match: 8. The CDR3 extends over 16 amino acids. The CDR3 loop reads CASSDPPGTGVYEQYF. The CDR3 nucleotides read TGTGCCAGCAGTGATCCCCCAGGGACAGGGGTCTACGAGCAGTACTTC.

The CDR3 protein is CASSFQGTSSYEQYF. In DNA form, the CDR3 reads TGTGCCAGCAGCTTTCAGGGTACGAGCTCCTACGAGCAGTACTTC. The V gene is TRBV5-4, the J gene TRBJ2-7, with D maybe TRBD1 (5 bases). Looked up from germline, CDR1 is SGHNT and CDR2 is YYREEE (reference sequence). Trimming removed 2 bases from V and 0 bases from J, with 12 bases in between. The CDR3 contains 15 residues.

This clone was counted once. The J gene is TRBJ1-2, the V gene TRBV29-1; 8 nucleotides agree with TRBD1. Germline loops: CDR1 SQVTM, CDR2 ANQGSEA. This CDR3 has 13 amino acids. The V and J ends lost 4 bases and 7 bases, in that order; junction bases with no gene match: 8. CDR3 DNA: TGCAGCGTTGCTGACAGGGGTATGTTTGGCTACACCTTC. Its protein product is CSVADRGMFGYTF.

V usage is TRBV24-1 and J usage is TRBJ2-2; TRBD2 matches at 7 bases. The V gene's germline CDR1 is KGHDR and CDR2 SFDVKD. V was clipped by 4 bases and J by 6 bases; unmatched bases: 7. The CDR3 has 15 residues. The CDR3 is CATSEASGVPGELFF. CDR3 nucleotide sequence: TGTGCCACCAGTGAGGCTAGCGGTGTCCCCGGGGAGCTGTTTTTT.

Here the CDR3 DNA reads TGTGCCAGCAGTAGGGGAGCTGGAAACACCATATATTTT. This codes for CASSRGAGNTIYF. This sequence joins TRBV2 and TRBJ1-3, with D possibly matching TRBD1 (5 bases). Germline CDR1 and CDR2: SNHLY and FYNNEI. Trimming removed 5 bases from V and 2 bases from J, with 7 bases in between. This CDR3 has 13 residues.